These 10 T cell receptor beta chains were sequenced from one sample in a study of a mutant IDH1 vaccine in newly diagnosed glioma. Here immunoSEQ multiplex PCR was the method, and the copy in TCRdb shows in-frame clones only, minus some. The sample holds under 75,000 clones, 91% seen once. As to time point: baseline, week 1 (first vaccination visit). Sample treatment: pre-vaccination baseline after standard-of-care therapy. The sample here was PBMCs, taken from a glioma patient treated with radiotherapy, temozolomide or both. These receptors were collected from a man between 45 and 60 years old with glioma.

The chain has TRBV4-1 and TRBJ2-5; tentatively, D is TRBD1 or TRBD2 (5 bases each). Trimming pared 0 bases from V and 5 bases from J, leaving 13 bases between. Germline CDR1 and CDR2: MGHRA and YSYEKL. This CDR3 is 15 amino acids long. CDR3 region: CASSQDQRGQETQYF. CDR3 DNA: TGCGCCAGCAGCCAAGATCAGAGGGGCCAGGAGACCCAGTACTTC.

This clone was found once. CDR3 nucleotide sequence: TGCAGCGTTCAACTAGGGACAGTCGAGATGGAGACCCAGTACTTC. It codes for CSVQLGTVEMETQYF. V gene TRBV29-1 combines with J gene TRBJ2-5; 7 bases agree with TRBD1. The CDR3 is made up of 15 amino acids. Germline loops: CDR1 SQVTM, CDR2 ANQGSEA. The ends lost 5 bases at V and 5 bases at J; junction bases unmatched: 14.

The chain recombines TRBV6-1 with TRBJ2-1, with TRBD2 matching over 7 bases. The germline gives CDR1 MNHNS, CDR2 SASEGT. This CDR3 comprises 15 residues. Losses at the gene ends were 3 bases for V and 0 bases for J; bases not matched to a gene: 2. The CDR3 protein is CASSEWTSSYNEQFF. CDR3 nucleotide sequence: TGTGCCAGCAGTGAGTGGACTAGCTCCTACAATGAGCAGTTCTTC.

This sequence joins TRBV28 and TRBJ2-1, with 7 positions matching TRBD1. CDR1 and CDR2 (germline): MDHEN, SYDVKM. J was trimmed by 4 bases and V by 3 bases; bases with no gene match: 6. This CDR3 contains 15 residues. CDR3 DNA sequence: TGTGCCAGCAGTTTTACGACAGGGATGTACAATGAGCAGTTCTTC. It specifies CASSFTTGMYNEQFF.

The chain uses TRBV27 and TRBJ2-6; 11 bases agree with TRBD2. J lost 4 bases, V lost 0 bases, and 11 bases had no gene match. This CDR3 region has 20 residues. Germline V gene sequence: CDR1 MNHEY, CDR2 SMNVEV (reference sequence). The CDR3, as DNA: TGTGCCAGCAGTTTATCGATCTCAATGGGACTAGCGGTCGGGGCCAACGTCCTGACTTTC. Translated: CASSLSISMGLAVGANVLTF.

CDR3 sequence: CASSGGTSVNNEQFF. The CDR3 DNA reads TGTGCCAGCAGCGGTGGGACTAGCGTTAACAATGAGCAGTTCTTC. The rearrangement joins TRBV9 to TRBJ2-1, with 10 bases fitting TRBD2. The V segment lost 3 bases and the J segment 5 bases; nucleotides outside the gene matches: 5. Germline CDR1 SGDLS, CDR2 YYNGEE. CDR3 length: 15 amino acids.

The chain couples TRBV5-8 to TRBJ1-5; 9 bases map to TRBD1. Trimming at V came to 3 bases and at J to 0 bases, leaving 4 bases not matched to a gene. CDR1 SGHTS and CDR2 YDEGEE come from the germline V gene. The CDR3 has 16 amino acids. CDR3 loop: CASSSGTGFSNQPQHF. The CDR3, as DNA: TGTGCCAGCAGCTCAGGGACAGGGTTTAGCAATCAGCCCCAGCATTTT.

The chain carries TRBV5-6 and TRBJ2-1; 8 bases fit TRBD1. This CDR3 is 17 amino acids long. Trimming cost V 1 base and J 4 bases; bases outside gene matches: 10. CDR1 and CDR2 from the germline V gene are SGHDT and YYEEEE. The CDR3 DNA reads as TGTGCCAGCAGCTTGTTAGGAGACAGGGGAAAATACAATGAGCAGTTCTTC. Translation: CASSLLGDRGKYNEQFF. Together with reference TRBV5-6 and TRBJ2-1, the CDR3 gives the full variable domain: DAGVTQSPTHLIKTRGQQVTLRCSPKSGHDTVSWYQQALGQGPQFIFQYYEEEERQRGNFPDRFSGHQFPNYSSELNVNALLLGDSALYLCASSLLGDRGKYNEQFFGPGTRLTVL.

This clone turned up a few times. As DNA, the CDR3 is TGTGCCAGCAGTGGCAACAGGGTACGGACTGAAGCTTTCTTT. This encodes CASSGNRVRTEAFF. This chain joins TRBV2 and TRBJ1-1; D is perhaps TRBD1 (6 bases). V lost 4 bases to trimming and J lost 5 bases, with 14 bases between them. Germline V gene data show CDR1 as SNHLY and CDR2 as FYNNEI. The CDR3 length is 14 residues.

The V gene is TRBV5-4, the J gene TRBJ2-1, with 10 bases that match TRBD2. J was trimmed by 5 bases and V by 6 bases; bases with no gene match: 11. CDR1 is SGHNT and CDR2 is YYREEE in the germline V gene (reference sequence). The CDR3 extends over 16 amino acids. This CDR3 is CASTLLAGIGDNEQFF. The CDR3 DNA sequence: TGTGCCAGCACCTTACTAGCGGGAATCGGGGACAATGAGCAGTTCTTC.